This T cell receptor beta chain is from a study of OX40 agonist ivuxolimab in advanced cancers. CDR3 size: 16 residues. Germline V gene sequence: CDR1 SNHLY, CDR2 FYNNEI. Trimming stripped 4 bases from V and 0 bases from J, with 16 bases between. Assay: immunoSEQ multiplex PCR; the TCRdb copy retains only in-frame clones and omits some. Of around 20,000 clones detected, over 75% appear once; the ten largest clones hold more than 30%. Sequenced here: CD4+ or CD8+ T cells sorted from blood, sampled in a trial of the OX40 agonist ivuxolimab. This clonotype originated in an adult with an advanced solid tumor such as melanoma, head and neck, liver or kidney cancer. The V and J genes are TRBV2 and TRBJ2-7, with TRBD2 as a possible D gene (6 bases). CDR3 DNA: TGTGCCAGCAGTGTGCGGGACCTCCTGAGCTCCTACGAGCAGTACTTC. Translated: CASSVRDLLSSYEQYF. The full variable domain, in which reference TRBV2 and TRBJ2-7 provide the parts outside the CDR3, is EPEVTQTPSHQVTQMGQEVILRCVPISNHLYFYWYRQILGQKVEFLVSFYNNEISEKSEIFDDQFSVERPDGSNFTLKIRSTKLEDSAMYFCASSVRDLLSSYEQYFGPGTRLTVT.